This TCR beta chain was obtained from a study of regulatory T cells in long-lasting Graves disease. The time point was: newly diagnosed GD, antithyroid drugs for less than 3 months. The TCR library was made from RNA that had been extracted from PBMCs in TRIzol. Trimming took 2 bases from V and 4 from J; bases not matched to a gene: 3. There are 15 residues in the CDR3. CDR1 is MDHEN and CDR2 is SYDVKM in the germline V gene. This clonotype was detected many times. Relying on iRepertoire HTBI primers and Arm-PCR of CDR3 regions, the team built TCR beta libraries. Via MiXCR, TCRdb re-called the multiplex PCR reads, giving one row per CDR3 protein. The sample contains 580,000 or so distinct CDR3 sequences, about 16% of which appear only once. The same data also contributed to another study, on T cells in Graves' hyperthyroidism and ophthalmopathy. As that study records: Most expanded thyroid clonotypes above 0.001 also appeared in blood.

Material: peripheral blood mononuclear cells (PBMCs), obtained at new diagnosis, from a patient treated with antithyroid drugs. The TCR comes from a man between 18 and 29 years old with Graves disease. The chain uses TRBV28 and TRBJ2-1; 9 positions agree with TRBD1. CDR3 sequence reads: CASSLTGGRYNEQFF. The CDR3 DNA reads TGTGCCAGCAGTTTAACAGGGGGCAGGTACAATGAGCAGTTCTTC.